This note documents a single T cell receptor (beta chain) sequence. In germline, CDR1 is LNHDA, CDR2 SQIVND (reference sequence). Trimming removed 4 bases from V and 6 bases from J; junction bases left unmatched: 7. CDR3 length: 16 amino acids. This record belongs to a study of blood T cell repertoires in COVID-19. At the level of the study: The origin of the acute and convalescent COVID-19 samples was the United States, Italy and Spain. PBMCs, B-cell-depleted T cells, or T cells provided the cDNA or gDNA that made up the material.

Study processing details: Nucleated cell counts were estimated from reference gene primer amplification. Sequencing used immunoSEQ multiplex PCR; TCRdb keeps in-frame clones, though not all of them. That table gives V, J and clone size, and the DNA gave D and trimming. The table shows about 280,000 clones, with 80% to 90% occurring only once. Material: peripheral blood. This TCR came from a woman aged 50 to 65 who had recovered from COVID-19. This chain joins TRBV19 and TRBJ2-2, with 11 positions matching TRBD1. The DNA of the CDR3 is TGTGCCAGTAGTACCCGGACAGGGGGCCGACCCGGGGAGCTGTTTTTT. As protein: CASSTRTGGRPGELFF.